These T cell receptor beta chains were read from a single sample in a study of CD8+ T cells in alopecia areata. Sequenced by immunoSEQ multiplex PCR; TCRdb stores in-frame clones only, minus some. The sample shows 130,000 or so clones, about 88% of them seen only once. The starting material was CD8+ T cells sorted from blood, obtained at week 4, from a patient treated with tofacitinib. The receptors come from a human donor with alopecia areata. The CDR3 runs from the conserved cysteine through the conserved F or W. D genes are given only for firm matches. Size tells how often a clone was seen (once, few, many) or the class of an expanded clone, and some rows leave it out.

j_gene	v_gene	d_gene	abundance	CDR3nt	CDR3aa
TRBJ1-6	TRBV11-2	-	-	TGTGCCAGCAGCTTAGATCATTGGTCAGGGGCTACTTCCTATAATTCACCCCTCCACTTT	CASSLDHWSGATSYNSPLHF
TRBJ2-7	TRBV7-8	TRBD1	-	TGTGCCAGCAGTTATGACAGGGACTACGAGCAGTACTTC	CASSYDRDYEQYF
TRBJ1-3	TRBV12-5	TRBD1	-	TGTGCTAGCTCCGGACAGGGATTTCGGGTCGCTGGAAACACCATATATTTT	CASSGQGFRVAGNTIYF
TRBJ2-5	TRBV5-6	-	-	TGTGCCAGCAGCTTGATTTCCTCCGAAGAGACCCAGTACTTC	CASSLISSEETQYF
TRBJ2-2	TRBV4-1	TRBD1	-	TGCGCCAGCAGCCAAGGGACAGGGCCCACCGGGGAGCTGTTTTTT	CASSQGTGPTGELFF
TRBJ2-7	TRBV29-1	-	once	TGCAGCGTTGAAGTCGCTGGTCGGGGCTACGAGCAGTACTTC	CSVEVAGRGYEQYF
TRBJ2-7	TRBV4-1	-	once	TGCGCCAGCAGCCAAGGGAGGAACGAGCAGTACTTC	CASSQGRNEQYF
TRBJ2-6	TRBV4-1	-	-	TGCGCCAGCAGCCAAGTCGGGGGGGCCAACGTCCTGACTTTC	CASSQVGGANVLTF
TRBJ2-7	TRBV7-9	-	once	TGTGCCAGCAGCTTGGGAGATTCCTACGAGCAGTACTTC	CASSLGDSYEQYF
TRBJ2-4	TRBV2	TRBD1	-	TGTGCCAGCAGGGGACAGGGTTTACGCTTC	CASRGQGLRF
TRBJ2-3	TRBV14	-	-	TGTGCCAGCAGCCCTGCAGGGTCAGATACGCAGTATTTT	CASSPAGSDTQYF
TRBJ1-2	TRBV5-1	TRBD1	-	TGCGCCAGCAGCTTTAGACAGGGTGACGGCTACACCTTC	CASSFRQGDGYTF
TRBJ2-1	TRBV30	-	-	TGTGCCTGGAGTGGTAATCACAATGAGCAGTTCTTC	CAWSGNHNEQFF
TRBJ2-7	TRBV29-1	-	-	TGCAGCGTTGAAGTCGGGTTGGCCTACGAGCAGTACTTC	CSVEVGLAYEQYF
TRBJ2-1	TRBV29-1	-	-	TGCAGCGTTGAGCTAAGGGCCAAGGAGCAGTTCTTC	CSVELRAKEQFF
TRBJ1-1	TRBV11-1	-	-	TGTGCCAGCAGCTCGAAAAGGGTACCAGGGGCGAGCACTGAAGCTTTCTTT	CASSSKRVPGASTEAFF
TRBJ1-2	TRBV30	-	-	TGTGCCTGGAGTGTAAGGTCGTCGGGGGGCCGCTATGGCTACACCTTC	CAWSVRSSGGRYGYTF
TRBJ2-6	TRBV5-1	-	-	TGCGCCAGCAATTGGTCAGGGGCTGGGGCCAACGTCCTGACTTTC	CASNWSGAGANVLTF
TRBJ1-1	TRBV25-1	-	-	TGTGCCAGCAGTGAAATCGGCAGCGACATGAACACTGAAGCTTTCTTT	CASSEIGSDMNTEAFF
TRBJ2-3	TRBV5-1	-	-	TGCGCCAGCAGCTTGGTGGAAGGGAGTGCAGATACGCAGTATTTT	CASSLVEGSADTQYF
TRBJ2-7	TRBV14	TRBD1	-	TGTGCCAGCAGCCAAGGGGGACAGGGGGCTCAGGGGCTCTACGAGCAGTACTTC	CASSQGGQGAQGLYEQYF
TRBJ2-1	TRBV5-4	TRBD1	-	TGTGCCAGCAGCGTGGACAGGGGGGACCTGGGTGAGCAGTTCTTC	CASSVDRGDLGEQFF
TRBJ1-1	TRBV5-1	-	-	TGCGCCAGCAGCTTGGCCATCGCTGCGCTGGACACTGAAGCTTTCTTT	CASSLAIAALDTEAFF
TRBJ2-1	TRBV19	TRBD1	once	TGTGCCAGTAGTATAGTCAGGGGGAATGAGCAGTTCTTC	CASSIVRGNEQFF
TRBJ1-2	TRBV29-1	-	-	TGCAGCGTTAGAGCAGGGTCTAACTATGGCTACACCTTC	CSVRAGSNYGYTF
TRBJ2-7	TRBV11-2	-	-	TGTGCCAGCAGCTTGGACACAACCTACGAGCAGTACTTC	CASSLDTTYEQYF
TRBJ2-1	TRBV29-1	-	-	TGCAGCGTTGAAGGGCAGGGGAGTATGAATGAGCAGTTCTTC	CSVEGQGSMNEQFF
TRBJ2-7	TRBV4-2	-	-	TGTGCCAGCAGCCAACGGGGGGCAGCCTACGAGCAGTACTTC	CASSQRGAAYEQYF
TRBJ2-7	TRBV29-1	-	-	TGCAGCGTTGCTTGGAGGACCCCGGAGCAGTACTTC	CSVAWRTPEQYF
TRBJ1-1	TRBV29-1	-	-	TGCAGCGTTTTGGGGGACCAGGGGCAGAACACTGAAGCTTTCTTT	CSVLGDQGQNTEAFF
TRBJ2-1	TRBV7-6	TRBD2	-	TGTGCCAGCAGCTTGTCGGCTAGCGGGAGGGTCGATGAGCAGTTCTTC	CASSLSASGRVDEQFF
TRBJ2-1	TRBV5-1	-	-	TGCGCCAGCAGCCCGCCATCAAACAATGAGCAGTTCTTC	CASSPPSNNEQFF
TRBJ1-1	TRBV19	-	-	TGTGCCAGTACCACCGGGGGACCCACTGAAGCTTTCTTT	CASTTGGPTEAFF
TRBJ2-3	TRBV15	TRBD2	once	TGTGCCACCAGCGGACTAGCCCAGACCTCCACAGATACGCAGTATTTT	CATSGLAQTSTDTQYF
TRBJ2-7	TRBV30	TRBD2	once	TGTGCCTGGATCTCGGGACTAGCGGGAGGGCCTGGCGAGCAGTACTTC	CAWISGLAGGPGEQYF
TRBJ2-5	TRBV11-3	-	-	TGTGCCAGCAGCACCGGACAGGGAGGGAAGGAGACCCAGTACTTC	CASSTGQGGKETQYF
TRBJ2-6	TRBV23-1	-	-	TGCGCCAGCAGTCACCTACATGGGGGGCACGGGGCCAACGTCCTGACTTTC	CASSHLHGGHGANVLTF
TRBJ2-7	TRBV6-1	-	-	TGTGCCAGCAGTGAAGGTCGGTGGGGGCTGACCTACGAGCAGTACTTC	CASSEGRWGLTYEQYF
TRBJ2-5	TRBV4-2	-	-	TGTGCCAGCAGCCAAGACCAAGAGACCCAGTACTTC	CASSQDQETQYF
TRBJ2-1	TRBV7-3	-	few	TGTGCCAGCAGCTCCGAGAACTACAATGAGCAGTTCTTC	CASSSENYNEQFF
TRBJ2-3	TRBV5-4	-	-	TGTGCCAGCAGCCCAGCATCATCTAGCACAGATACGCAGTATTTT	CASSPASSSTDTQYF